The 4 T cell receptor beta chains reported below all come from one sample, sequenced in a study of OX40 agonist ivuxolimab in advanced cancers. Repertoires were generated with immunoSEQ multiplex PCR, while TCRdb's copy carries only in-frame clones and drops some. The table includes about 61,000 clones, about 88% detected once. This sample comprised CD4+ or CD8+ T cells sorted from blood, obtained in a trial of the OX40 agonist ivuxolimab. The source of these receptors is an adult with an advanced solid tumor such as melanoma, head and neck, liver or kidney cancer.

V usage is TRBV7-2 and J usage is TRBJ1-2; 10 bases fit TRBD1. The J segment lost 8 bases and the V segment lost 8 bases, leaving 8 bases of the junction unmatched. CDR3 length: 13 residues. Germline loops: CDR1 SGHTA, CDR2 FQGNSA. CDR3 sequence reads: CASARDRGDGYTF. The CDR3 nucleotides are TGTGCCAGCGCGCGGGACAGGGGAGACGGCTACACCTTC.

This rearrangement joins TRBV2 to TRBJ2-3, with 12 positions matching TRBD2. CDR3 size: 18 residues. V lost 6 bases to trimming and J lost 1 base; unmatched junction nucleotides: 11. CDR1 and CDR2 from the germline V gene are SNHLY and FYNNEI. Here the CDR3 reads CASSLTSGGPGGTDTQYF. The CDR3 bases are TGTGCCAGCAGCCTGACTAGCGGGGGACCGGGTGGCACAGATACGCAGTATTTT. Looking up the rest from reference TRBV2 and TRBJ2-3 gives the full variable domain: EPEVTQTPSHQVTQMGQEVILRCVPISNHLYFYWYRQILGQKVEFLVSFYNNEISEKSEIFDDQFSVERPDGSNFTLKIRSTKLEDSAMYFCASSLTSGGPGGTDTQYFGPGTRLTVL.

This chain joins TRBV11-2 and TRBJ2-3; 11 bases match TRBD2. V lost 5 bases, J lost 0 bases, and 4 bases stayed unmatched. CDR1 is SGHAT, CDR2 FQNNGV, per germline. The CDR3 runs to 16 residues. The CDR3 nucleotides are TGTGCCAGCAGCCCGGGACTAGCGGCCAGCACAGATACGCAGTATTTT. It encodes CASSPGLAASTDTQYF.

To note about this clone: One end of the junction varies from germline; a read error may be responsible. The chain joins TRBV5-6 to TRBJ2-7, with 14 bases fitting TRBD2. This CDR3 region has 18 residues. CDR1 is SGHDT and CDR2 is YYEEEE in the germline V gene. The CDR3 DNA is TGTGCCAGCAGCTTGTTGCGACTAGCGGGGGGGCATTCCTTCGAGCAGTACTTC. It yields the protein CASSLLRLAGGHSFEQYF.